This T cell receptor (beta chain) originates from a study of T cell responses to AZD1222 COVID-19 vaccine. Study as a whole: Pooling of second doses given at about 4 or about 12 weeks was done.

The assay was immunoSEQ multiplex PCR, and TCRdb's table has in-frame clones only and misses some. The sample carries 150,000 to 200,000 clones, roughly 92% recorded once. Study findings and constraints: Donors, mostly white British, included more females; clonal diversity was possibly underestimated. The breadth and depth of Spike-specific TCRs increased once two AZD1222 doses had been given.

There are 13 residues in the CDR3. Germline V gives CDR1 MNHEY, CDR2 SVGAGI. Trimming cost V 5 bases and J 4 bases; bases outside gene matches: 2. Notes on this clone: Its specificity is unknown.

The sequencing used peripheral blood, collected on day 0 of AZD1222 vaccination. The origin of this receptor is an adult in good health. The chain carries TRBV6-5 and TRBJ2-3; 8 positions match TRBD1. CDR3 in amino acids: CASSKQGADTQYF. The CDR3 DNA follows: TGTGCCAGCAGTAAACAGGGGGCAGATACGCAGTATTTT.